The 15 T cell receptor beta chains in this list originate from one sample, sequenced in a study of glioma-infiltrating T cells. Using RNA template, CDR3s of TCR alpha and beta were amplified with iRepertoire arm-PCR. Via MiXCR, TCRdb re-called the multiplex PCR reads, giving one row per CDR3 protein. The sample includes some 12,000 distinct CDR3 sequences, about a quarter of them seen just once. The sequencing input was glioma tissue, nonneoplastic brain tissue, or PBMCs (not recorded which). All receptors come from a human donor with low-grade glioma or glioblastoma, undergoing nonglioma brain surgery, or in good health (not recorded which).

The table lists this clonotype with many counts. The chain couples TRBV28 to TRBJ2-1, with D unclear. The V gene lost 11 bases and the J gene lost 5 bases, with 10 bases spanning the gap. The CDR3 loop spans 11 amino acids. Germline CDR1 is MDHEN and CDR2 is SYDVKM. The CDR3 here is CAAFQDNEQFF. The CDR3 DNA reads TGTGCCGCATTCCAGGACAATGAGCAGTTCTTC.

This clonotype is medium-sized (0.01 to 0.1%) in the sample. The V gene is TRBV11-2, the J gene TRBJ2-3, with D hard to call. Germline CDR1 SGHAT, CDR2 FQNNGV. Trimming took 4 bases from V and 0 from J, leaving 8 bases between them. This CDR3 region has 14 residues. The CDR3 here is CASSSPTSTDTQYF. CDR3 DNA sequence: TGTGCCAGCAGCTCACCCACTAGCACAGATACGCAGTATTTT.

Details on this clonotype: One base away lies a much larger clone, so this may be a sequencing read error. This chain's CDR3 is CASSPGLTQYF. As DNA, the CDR3 is TGTGCCAGCAGTCCCGGACTTACCCAGTACTTC. The rearrangement uses TRBV28 and TRBJ2-5; perhaps TRBD2 as D (5 bases). V was shortened by 5 bases and J by 8 bases, with 9 bases between the two germline ends. Germline CDR1 MDHEN, CDR2 SYDVKM. This CDR3 contains 11 residues. The full variable domain, its missing parts supplied by reference TRBV28 and TRBJ2-5, is DVKVTQSSRYLVKRTGEKVFLECVQDMDHENMFWYRQDPGLGLRLIYFSYDVKMKEKGDIPEGYSVSREKKERFSLILESASTNQTSMYLCASSPGLTQYFGPGTRLLVL.

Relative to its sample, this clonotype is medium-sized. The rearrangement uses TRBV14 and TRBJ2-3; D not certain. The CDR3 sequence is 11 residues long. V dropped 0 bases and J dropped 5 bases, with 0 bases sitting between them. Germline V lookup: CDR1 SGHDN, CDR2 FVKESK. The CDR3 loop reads CASSQEDTQYF. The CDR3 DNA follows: TGTGCCAGCAGCCAAGAAGATACGCAGTATTTT.

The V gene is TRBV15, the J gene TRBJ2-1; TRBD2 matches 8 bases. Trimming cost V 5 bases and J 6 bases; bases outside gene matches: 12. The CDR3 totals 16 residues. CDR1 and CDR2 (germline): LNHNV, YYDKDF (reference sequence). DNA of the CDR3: TGTGCCACCAGCGGGACCGGGGGGGACGGGAGCAATGAGCAGTTCTTC. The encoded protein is CATSGTGGDGSNEQFF.

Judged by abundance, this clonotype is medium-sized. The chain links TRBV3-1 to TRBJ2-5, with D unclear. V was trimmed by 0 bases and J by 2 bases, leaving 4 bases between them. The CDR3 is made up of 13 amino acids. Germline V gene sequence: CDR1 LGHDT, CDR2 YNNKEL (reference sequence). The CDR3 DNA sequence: TGTGCCAGCAGCCAAGACCTTCAAGAGACCCAGTACTTC. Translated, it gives CASSQDLQETQYF.

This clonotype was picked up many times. The CDR3 DNA follows: TGTGCCAGCAGCCAGACTAGCGGGAGACACAATGAGCAGTTCTTC. This gives the protein CASSQTSGRHNEQFF. V and J are TRBV28 and TRBJ2-1; 12 bases are a match to TRBD2. The CDR3 covers 15 residues. Germline V gene data show CDR1 as MDHEN and CDR2 as SYDVKM. With 6 bases clipped from V and 5 bases from J, the junction kept 5 bases outside the gene matches.

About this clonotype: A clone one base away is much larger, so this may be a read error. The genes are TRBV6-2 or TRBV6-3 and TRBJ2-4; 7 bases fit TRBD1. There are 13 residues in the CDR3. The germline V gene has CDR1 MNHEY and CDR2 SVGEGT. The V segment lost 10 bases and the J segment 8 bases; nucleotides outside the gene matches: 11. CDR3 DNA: TGTGCCACAAAGGGGGCGATGGGTGACATTCAGTACTTC. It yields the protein CATKGAMGDIQYF.

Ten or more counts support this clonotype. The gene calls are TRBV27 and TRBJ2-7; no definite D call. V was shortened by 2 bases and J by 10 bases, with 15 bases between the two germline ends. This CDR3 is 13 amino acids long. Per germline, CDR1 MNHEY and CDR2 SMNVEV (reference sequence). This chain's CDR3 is CASSLASGTHQYF. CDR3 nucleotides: TGTGCCAGCAGTTTAGCTTCCGGTACACATCAGTACTTC.

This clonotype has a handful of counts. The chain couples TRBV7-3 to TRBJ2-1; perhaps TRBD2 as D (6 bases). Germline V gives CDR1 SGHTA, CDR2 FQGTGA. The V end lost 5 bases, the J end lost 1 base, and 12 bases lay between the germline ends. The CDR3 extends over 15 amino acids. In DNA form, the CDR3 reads TGTGCCAGCAGCGCAAACGCGGGATCCTACAATGAGCAGTTCTTC. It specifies CASSANAGSYNEQFF.

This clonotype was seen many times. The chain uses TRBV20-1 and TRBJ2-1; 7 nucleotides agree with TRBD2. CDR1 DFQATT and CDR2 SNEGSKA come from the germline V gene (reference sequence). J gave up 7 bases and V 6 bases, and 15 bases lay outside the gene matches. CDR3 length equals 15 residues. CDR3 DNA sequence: TGCAGTGCCCAGGGTTGGGGCGGGAGTTTTAATGAGCAGTTCTTC. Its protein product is CSAQGWGGSFNEQFF.

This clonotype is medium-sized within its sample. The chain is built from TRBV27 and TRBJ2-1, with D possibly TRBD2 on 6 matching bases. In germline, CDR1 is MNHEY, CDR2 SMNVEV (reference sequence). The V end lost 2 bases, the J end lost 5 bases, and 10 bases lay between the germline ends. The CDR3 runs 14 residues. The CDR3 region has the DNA TGTGCCAGCAGTTTACCGACTAGTAACAATGAGCAGTTCTTC. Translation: CASSLPTSNNEQFF.

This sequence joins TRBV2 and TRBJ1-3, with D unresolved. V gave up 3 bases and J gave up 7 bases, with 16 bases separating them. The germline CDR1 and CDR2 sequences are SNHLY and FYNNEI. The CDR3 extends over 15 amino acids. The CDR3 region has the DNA TGTGCCAGCAGTGAGGGCCGTTCTGGGCGGAACACCATATATTTT. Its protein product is CASSEGRSGRNTIYF.

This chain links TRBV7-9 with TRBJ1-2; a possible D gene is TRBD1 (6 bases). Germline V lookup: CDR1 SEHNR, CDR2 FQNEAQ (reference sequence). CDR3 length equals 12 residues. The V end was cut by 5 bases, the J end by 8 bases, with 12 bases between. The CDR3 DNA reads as TGTGCCAGCAGCCTAAACAGGGAGGGCTACACCTTC. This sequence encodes CASSLNREGYTF.

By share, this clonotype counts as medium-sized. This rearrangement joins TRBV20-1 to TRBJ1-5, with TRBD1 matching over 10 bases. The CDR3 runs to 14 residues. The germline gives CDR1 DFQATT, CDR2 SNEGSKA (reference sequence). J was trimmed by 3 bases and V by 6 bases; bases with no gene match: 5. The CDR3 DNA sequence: TGCAGTGCCACGGACAGGGGGAACAATCAGCCCCAGCATTTT. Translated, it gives CSATDRGNNQPQHF.